This T cell receptor (beta chain) was retrieved from a study of T cell clones after liver transplantation. Overall study context: Liver transplant recipients had immunosuppression withdrawal attempted within 2 years.

Measured with immunoSEQ multiplex PCR; TCRdb has only the in-frame clones, and not every one. Among 50,000 or so clones listed, roughly 90% were seen once. Germline CDR1 is GTSNPN and CDR2 is SVGIG (reference sequence). The CDR3 totals 16 residues. V was pared by 0 bases and J by 4 bases, with 18 bases between. The specimen was CD8+ T cells from blood, collected 12 months after liver transplant. The source of this sequence is a human patient who received a liver transplant. The graft donor may be the source of some T cells. The chain couples TRBV30 to TRBJ1-1; D call uncertain. CDR3 protein: CAWSVRMGPLGTEAFF. For the CDR3, the DNA is TGTGCCTGGAGTGTAAGGATGGGCCCTCTTGGCACTGAAGCTTTCTTT.